Each of the 9 T cell receptor beta chains below was sequenced from the same sample in a study of CD8 T cells in ankylosing spondylitis. MiXCR was run by TCRdb on the 5' RACE reads, yielding one entry per CDR3 protein. The sample lists approximately 35,000 distinct CDR3 sequences, approximately 15% occurring once. Source material: blood. The receptors originated from a male donor with ankylosing spondylitis or in good health (not recorded which).

The V and J genes are TRBV14 and TRBJ2-1, with D possibly matching TRBD2 (5 bases). Germline V lookup: CDR1 SGHDN, CDR2 FVKESK. The CDR3 is 12 residues long. V shed 4 bases and J shed 12 bases, with 13 bases lying between them. The CDR3 region has the DNA TGTGCCAGCAGCCCGGGGAACCTTTGGCAGTTCTTC. Residues: CASSPGNLWQFF.

The rearrangement links TRBV27 to TRBJ2-6; TRBD1 matches 7 bases. Trimming cost V 6 bases and J 2 bases; bases outside gene matches: 10. The germline CDR1 and CDR2 sequences are MNHEY and SMNVEV (reference sequence). The CDR3 is made up of 17 amino acids. The CDR3 sequence: CASRPTEGAAGANVLTF. The CDR3 DNA sequence: TGTGCCAGCAGGCCCACCGAGGGGGCGGCTGGGGCCAACGTCCTGACTTTC. Full variable domain (outside the CDR3, taken from reference TRBV27 and TRBJ2-6): EAQVTQNPRYLITVTGKKLTVTCSQNMNHEYMSWYRQDPGLGLRQIYYSMNVEVTDKGDVPEGYKVSRKEKRNFPLILESPSPNQTSLYFCASRPTEGAAGANVLTFGAGSRLTVL.

V and J are TRBV20-1 and TRBJ1-4; maybe TRBD1 (5 bases). The CDR3 totals 13 residues. The germline V gene encodes CDR1 DFQATT and CDR2 SNEGSKA (reference sequence). Trimming took off 6 bases at V and 8 bases at J, with 16 bases between the two ends. The CDR3 sequence: CSAQRQGEEKLFF. In DNA, the CDR3 is TGCAGTGCCCAGCGGCAGGGAGAGGAAAAACTGTTTTTT.

This chain links TRBV5-1 with TRBJ2-4; the D gene is possibly TRBD2 (6 bases). Germline lookup yields CDR1 SGHRS and CDR2 YFSETQ. V shed 0 bases and J shed 6 bases, with 7 bases lying between them. The CDR3 is 13 amino acids. The CDR3: CASSLDGRNIQYF. CDR3 bases: TGCGCCAGCAGCTTGGACGGGAGAAACATTCAGTACTTC.

This clonotype was counted between two and nine times. The chain combines TRBV7-2 with TRBJ2-2; a possible D gene is TRBD1 (5 bases). The CDR3 has 15 amino acids. V was pared by 4 bases and J by 5 bases, with 14 bases between. Germline loops: CDR1 SGHTA, CDR2 FQGNSA. This CDR3 is CASSYSTVDTGELFF. The CDR3 region has the DNA TGTGCCAGCAGCTATTCGACAGTGGATACCGGGGAGCTGTTTTTT.

This clonotype was counted only a few times. The DNA of the CDR3 is TGTGCCAGCAGTAGGACAGGGGTAGACAATCAGCCCCAGCATTTT. It is translated as CASSRTGVDNQPQHF. This chain links TRBV12-3 or TRBV12-4 with TRBJ1-5; 9 nucleotides match TRBD1. V was clipped by 5 bases and J by 3 bases; unmatched bases: 5. This CDR3 spans 15 amino acids.

This clonotype occurred a few times. This chain joins TRBV27 and TRBJ2-7; 8 positions agree with TRBD2. Germline CDR1 and CDR2: MNHEY and SMNVEV (reference sequence). Losses at the gene ends were 6 bases for V and 1 base for J; bases not matched to a gene: 11. CDR3 size: 16 residues. In DNA, the CDR3 is TGTGCCAGCAGCCATCCACTAACTAGCGGATCCTACGAGCAGTACTTC. Its translation is CASSHPLTSGSYEQYF.

The chain recombines TRBV5-1 with TRBJ2-1, with 8 bases matching TRBD2. V shed 0 bases and J 4 bases; nucleotides not matched to a gene: 6. The CDR3 has 16 residues. Germline V CDR1 and CDR2: SGHRS, YFSETQ. The CDR3: CASSLASSSGYNEQFF. The CDR3 coding sequence is TGCGCCAGCAGCTTGGCTTCTTCTAGCGGGTACAATGAGCAGTTCTTC.

This clonotype was observed a handful of times. This chain links TRBV7-2 with TRBJ2-4, with 7 nucleotides matching TRBD2. The J segment lost 11 bases and the V segment lost 2 bases, leaving 0 bases of the junction unmatched. Germline CDR1 reads SGHTA; CDR2 reads FQGNSA. This CDR3 spans 11 amino acids. CDR3 in amino acids: CASSLSGVQYF. CDR3 nucleotides: TGTGCCAGCAGCTTAAGCGGGGTTCAGTACTTC. The full variable domain, its missing parts supplied by reference TRBV7-2 and TRBJ2-4, is GAGVSQSPSNKVTEKGKDVELRCDPISGHTALYWYRQSLGQGLEFLIYFQGNSAPDKSGLPSDRFSAERTGGSVSTLTIQRTQQEDSAVYLCASSLSGVQYFGAGTRLSVL.